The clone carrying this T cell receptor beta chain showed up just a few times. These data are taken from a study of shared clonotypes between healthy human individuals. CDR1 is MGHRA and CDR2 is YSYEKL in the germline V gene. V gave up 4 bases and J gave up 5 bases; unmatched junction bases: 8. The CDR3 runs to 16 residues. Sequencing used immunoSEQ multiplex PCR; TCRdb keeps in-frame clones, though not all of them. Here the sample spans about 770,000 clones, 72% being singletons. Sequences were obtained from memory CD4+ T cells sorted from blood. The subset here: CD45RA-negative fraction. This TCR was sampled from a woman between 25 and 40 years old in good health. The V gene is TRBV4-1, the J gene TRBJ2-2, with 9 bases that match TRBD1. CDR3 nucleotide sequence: TGCGCCAGCAGCCCCGCGAGGACAGGGGAAACCGGGGAGCTGTTTTTT. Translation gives CASSPARTGETGELFF.